Listed below are T cell receptor beta chains from one sample, sequenced in a study of OX40 agonist ivuxolimab in advanced cancers. Measured with immunoSEQ multiplex PCR; TCRdb has only the in-frame clones, and not every one. This table holds tens of thousands of clones, 91% found once. Sequenced material: CD4+ or CD8+ T cells sorted from blood, taken in a trial of the OX40 agonist ivuxolimab. Receptor source: an adult with an advanced solid tumor such as melanoma, head and neck, liver or kidney cancer. Each CDR3 is given with its conserved first and last residue. Fields, in order: V gene, CDR3 length, D gene, J gene, clone size, CDR3 DNA, CDR3 protein. The D gene is left open where the match is weak. The size field is filled for only some rows; it gives once, few, many or a size class.

v_gene: TRBV7-3; len: 13; d_gene: TRBD1; j_gene: TRBJ1-1; abundance: -; CDR3nt: TGTGCCAGCAGTCCGGGACAGGGGACCCAAGCTTTCTTT; CDR3aa: CASSPGQGTQAFF
v_gene: TRBV19; len: 16; d_gene: -; j_gene: TRBJ2-6; abundance: -; CDR3nt: TGTGCCAGTAGCCGGGACGGACTCTCTGGGGCCAACGTCCTGACTTTC; CDR3aa: CASSRDGLSGANVLTF
v_gene: TRBV5-1; len: 15; d_gene: TRBD1; j_gene: TRBJ2-3; abundance: -; CDR3nt: TGCGCCAGCAGCTTGACGGGACAGGGTCCAGATACGCAGTATTTT; CDR3aa: CASSLTGQGPDTQYF
v_gene: TRBV11-2; len: 17; d_gene: TRBD1; j_gene: TRBJ1-6; abundance: -; CDR3nt: TGTGCCAGCAGCCGAGGGACAGGGGGCGACTATAATTCACCCCTCCACTTT; CDR3aa: CASSRGTGGDYNSPLHF
v_gene: TRBV28; len: 13; d_gene: TRBD1; j_gene: TRBJ2-7; abundance: once; CDR3nt: TGTGCCAGCAGCCCTAACAGGGGGCTAGAGCAGTACTTC; CDR3aa: CASSPNRGLEQYF
v_gene: TRBV25-1; len: 15; d_gene: -; j_gene: TRBJ2-3; abundance: -; CDR3nt: TGTGCCAGCAGTGAATATCAGGGAAGGTCAGATACGCAGTATTTT; CDR3aa: CASSEYQGRSDTQYF
v_gene: TRBV27; len: 15; d_gene: -; j_gene: TRBJ1-5; abundance: -; CDR3nt: TGTGCCAGCAGCCCCCGGGGGGACAGCAATCAGCCCCAGCATTTT; CDR3aa: CASSPRGDSNQPQHF
v_gene: TRBV12-5; len: 12; d_gene: TRBD1; j_gene: TRBJ1-2; abundance: -; CDR3nt: TGTGCTAGTGACCATACAGGGGCCGGCTACACCTTC; CDR3aa: CASDHTGAGYTF
v_gene: TRBV10-1; len: 14; d_gene: -; j_gene: TRBJ1-1; abundance: few; CDR3nt: TGCGCCAGCAGTGAGTTACGGTCGAACACTGAAGCTTTCTTT; CDR3aa: CASSELRSNTEAFF
v_gene: TRBV29-1; len: 11; d_gene: -; j_gene: TRBJ2-7; abundance: -; CDR3nt: TGCAGCGTTGTAAGGACCTACGAGCAGTACTTC; CDR3aa: CSVVRTYEQYF
v_gene: TRBV5-6; len: 13; d_gene: TRBD2; j_gene: TRBJ2-7; abundance: -; CDR3nt: TGTGCCAGCGGAGGACTAGCCTCCTACGAGCAGTACTTC; CDR3aa: CASGGLASYEQYF
v_gene: TRBV7-8; len: 16; d_gene: -; j_gene: TRBJ2-5; abundance: -; CDR3nt: TGTGCCAGCAGCTTAGAAAGGACCCTCCAACGGGAGACCCAGTACTTC; CDR3aa: CASSLERTLQRETQYF
v_gene: TRBV5-1; len: 13; d_gene: -; j_gene: TRBJ2-1; abundance: -; CDR3nt: TGCGCCAGCAGCTTGGTTTCCTACAATGAGCAGTTCTTC; CDR3aa: CASSLVSYNEQFF
v_gene: TRBV10-3; len: 12; d_gene: TRBD1; j_gene: TRBJ1-1; abundance: -; CDR3nt: TGTGCCATCAGGAGACAGGGCACTGAAGCTTTCTTT; CDR3aa: CAIRRQGTEAFF
v_gene: TRBV19; len: 14; d_gene: -; j_gene: TRBJ1-4; abundance: -; CDR3nt: TGTGCCAGTAGTATTGGCCCAACTAATGAAAAACTGTTTTTT; CDR3aa: CASSIGPTNEKLFF
v_gene: TRBV5-6; len: 15; d_gene: TRBD1; j_gene: TRBJ2-2; abundance: -; CDR3nt: TGTGCCAGCAGTCAAACAGGGGGCATGGTCGGGGAGCTGTTTTTT; CDR3aa: CASSQTGGMVGELFF
v_gene: TRBV19; len: 14; d_gene: TRBD1; j_gene: TRBJ1-2; abundance: -; CDR3nt: TGTGCCAGTAGTCTCAAACAGGGGAGTAATGGCTACACCTTC; CDR3aa: CASSLKQGSNGYTF
v_gene: TRBV12-5; len: 12; d_gene: -; j_gene: TRBJ1-2; abundance: -; CDR3nt: TGTGCTAGTGCCCTCGGGGAGTATGGCTACACCTTC; CDR3aa: CASALGEYGYTF
v_gene: TRBV14; len: 19; d_gene: -; j_gene: TRBJ2-7; abundance: -; CDR3nt: TGTGCCAGCAGCCAGATTGGACTAGGGGGACGTGTGAGCTCCTACGAGCAGTACTTC; CDR3aa: CASSQIGLGGRVSSYEQYF
v_gene: TRBV12-5; len: 15; d_gene: TRBD1; j_gene: TRBJ1-5; abundance: once; CDR3nt: TGTGCTAGCCTCACAGGGGGTAATAGCAATCAGCCCCAGCATTTT; CDR3aa: CASLTGGNSNQPQHF
v_gene: TRBV14; len: 14; d_gene: TRBD2; j_gene: TRBJ2-7; abundance: -; CDR3nt: TGTGCCAGCAGCCCCAGACTAGCGGGAGCCGAGCAGTACTTC; CDR3aa: CASSPRLAGAEQYF
v_gene: TRBV30; len: 14; d_gene: TRBD1; j_gene: TRBJ1-5; abundance: once; CDR3nt: TGTGCCTGGAGGGACAGGTTCCCGAGCCAGCCCCAGCATTTT; CDR3aa: CAWRDRFPSQPQHF
v_gene: TRBV28; len: 14; d_gene: -; j_gene: TRBJ2-3; abundance: -; CDR3nt: TGTGCCAGCAGGTCTACTAGAAGTACAGATACGCAGTATTTT; CDR3aa: CASRSTRSTDTQYF
v_gene: TRBV6-5; len: 15; d_gene: -; j_gene: TRBJ1-1; abundance: -; CDR3nt: TGTGCCAGCGGGAACAGGCACATTTCGGGAACTGAAGCTTTCTTT; CDR3aa: CASGNRHISGTEAFF
v_gene: TRBV7-2; len: 15; d_gene: TRBD1; j_gene: TRBJ2-7; abundance: -; CDR3nt: TGTGCCAGCAGCTCCGGGGACAGACTCTCCTACGAGCAGTACTTC; CDR3aa: CASSSGDRLSYEQYF
v_gene: TRBV12-5; len: 16; d_gene: TRBD2; j_gene: TRBJ2-7; abundance: -; CDR3nt: TGTGCTAGTGGTTTTCGGGTAGCGGGATCAACCTACGAGCAGTACTTC; CDR3aa: CASGFRVAGSTYEQYF
v_gene: TRBV6-1; len: 13; d_gene: -; j_gene: TRBJ2-6; abundance: -; CDR3nt: TGTGCCAGCAGATACCTTGGGGCCAACGTCCTGACTTTC; CDR3aa: CASRYLGANVLTF
v_gene: TRBV5-4; len: 15; d_gene: -; j_gene: TRBJ2-7; abundance: -; CDR3nt: TGTGCCAGCAGCTTGGGGGGGACATCCTCCTACGAGCAGTACTTC; CDR3aa: CASSLGGTSSYEQYF
v_gene: TRBV7-2; len: 14; d_gene: TRBD2; j_gene: TRBJ2-7; abundance: -; CDR3nt: TGTGCCAGCAGCTTAGCGGGACTAGCGGGCGAGCAGTACTTC; CDR3aa: CASSLAGLAGEQYF
v_gene: TRBV11-2; len: 14; d_gene: TRBD1; j_gene: TRBJ2-7; abundance: -; CDR3nt: TGTGCCAGCAGTCGGACAGGGGGCTACAACGAGCAGTACTTC; CDR3aa: CASSRTGGYNEQYF
v_gene: TRBV18; len: 13; d_gene: -; j_gene: TRBJ2-7; abundance: -; CDR3nt: TGTGCCAGCTCACCACCCCAGACAGGCGAGCAGTACTTC; CDR3aa: CASSPPQTGEQYF
v_gene: TRBV15; len: 19; d_gene: -; j_gene: TRBJ2-5; abundance: -; CDR3nt: TGTGCCACCAGCAGATGGGACCGTGGGGGCGGGAGATGGTGGGAGACCCAGTACTTC; CDR3aa: CATSRWDRGGGRWWETQYF
v_gene: TRBV12-5; len: 21; d_gene: -; j_gene: TRBJ1-5; abundance: -; CDR3nt: TGTGCTAGTGGTGTTGGTACAGCCGGGCCGGGTGTACAGGGAAGGATGCAGCCCCAGCATTTT; CDR3aa: CASGVGTAGPGVQGRMQPQHF
v_gene: TRBV15; len: 17; d_gene: TRBD1; j_gene: TRBJ1-5; abundance: -; CDR3nt: TGTGCCACCAGCAGAAACTACAGGGGAGGGGGCAATCAGCCCCAGCATTTT; CDR3aa: CATSRNYRGGGNQPQHF
v_gene: TRBV7-3; len: 12; d_gene: -; j_gene: TRBJ2-2; abundance: -; CDR3nt: TGTGCCAGCAGGGTGAACACCGGGGAGCTGTTTTTT; CDR3aa: CASRVNTGELFF
v_gene: TRBV19; len: 12; d_gene: -; j_gene: TRBJ1-1; abundance: -; CDR3nt: TGTGCCAGTAGTATAGAAGGAACTGAAGCTTTCTTT; CDR3aa: CASSIEGTEAFF
v_gene: TRBV6-1; len: 15; d_gene: -; j_gene: TRBJ1-3; abundance: -; CDR3nt: TGTGCCAGCGCATTTGGGGAGGTCCCTGGAAACACCATATATTTT; CDR3aa: CASAFGEVPGNTIYF
v_gene: TRBV19; len: 13; d_gene: TRBD2; j_gene: TRBJ2-7; abundance: few; CDR3nt: TGTGCCAGTAGCGCTAGCGGGAGATACGAGCAGTACTTC; CDR3aa: CASSASGRYEQYF
v_gene: TRBV5-1; len: 14; d_gene: TRBD2; j_gene: TRBJ2-1; abundance: -; CDR3nt: TGCGCCAGCAGCCCGGGACTATCGTACAATGAGCAGTTCTTC; CDR3aa: CASSPGLSYNEQFF
v_gene: TRBV27; len: 16; d_gene: TRBD2; j_gene: TRBJ2-1; abundance: -; CDR3nt: TGTGCCAGCAGTTTTCTCGCGGGGGACTTTTACAATGAGCAGTTCTTC; CDR3aa: CASSFLAGDFYNEQFF
v_gene: TRBV2; len: 12; d_gene: -; j_gene: TRBJ1-1; abundance: -; CDR3nt: TGTGCCAGCAGTATCTTGAACACTGAAGCTTTCTTT; CDR3aa: CASSILNTEAFF
v_gene: TRBV25-1; len: 15; d_gene: TRBD2; j_gene: TRBJ2-1; abundance: -; CDR3nt: TGTGCCAGCAGTGACCCCAGACTAGCAGACAATGAGCAGTTCTTC; CDR3aa: CASSDPRLADNEQFF
v_gene: TRBV29-1; len: 12; d_gene: -; j_gene: TRBJ1-2; abundance: -; CDR3nt: TGCAGCGTTGTTTCTGGAGGGATCGGCTACACCTTC; CDR3aa: CSVVSGGIGYTF
v_gene: TRBV28; len: 16; d_gene: TRBD2; j_gene: TRBJ2-2; abundance: -; CDR3nt: TGTGCCAGCAGCCCCCCGGGGGGACTGTACACCGGGGAGCTGTTTTTT; CDR3aa: CASSPPGGLYTGELFF
v_gene: TRBV5-1; len: 17; d_gene: TRBD1; j_gene: TRBJ2-6; abundance: few; CDR3nt: TGCGCCAGCAGCTTTCAGACAGGGAATTCTGGGGCCAACGTCCTGACTTTC; CDR3aa: CASSFQTGNSGANVLTF
v_gene: TRBV27; len: 17; d_gene: TRBD2; j_gene: TRBJ2-4; abundance: -; CDR3nt: TGTGCCAGCAGTCAAGGGACTAGCGGGAGGGCCAAAAACATTCAGTACTTC; CDR3aa: CASSQGTSGRAKNIQYF
v_gene: TRBV28; len: 14; d_gene: TRBD2; j_gene: TRBJ2-7; abundance: -; CDR3nt: TGTGCCAGCAGTTTATTCTGGACTAGCTTCGAGCAGTACTTC; CDR3aa: CASSLFWTSFEQYF
v_gene: TRBV28; len: 16; d_gene: -; j_gene: TRBJ2-3; abundance: -; CDR3nt: TGTGCCAGCAGTTCCGGGCCGCGGAAATTCACAGATACGCAGTATTTT; CDR3aa: CASSSGPRKFTDTQYF
v_gene: TRBV5-4; len: 14; d_gene: TRBD2; j_gene: TRBJ2-7; abundance: -; CDR3nt: TGTGCCAGCAGCCGACTAGCGGGTGGTTACGAGCAGTACTTC; CDR3aa: CASSRLAGGYEQYF
v_gene: TRBV5-4; len: 17; d_gene: TRBD1; j_gene: TRBJ1-1; abundance: -; CDR3nt: TGTGCCAGCAGCGGAAAGCCGGGACAGGGGTTGGGAACTGAAGCTTTCTTT; CDR3aa: CASSGKPGQGLGTEAFF
v_gene: TRBV6-1; len: 12; d_gene: -; j_gene: TRBJ2-7; abundance: -; CDR3nt: TGTGCCAGCAGCAGGGGGGCGTACGAGCAGTACTTC; CDR3aa: CASSRGAYEQYF
v_gene: TRBV6-1; len: 13; d_gene: -; j_gene: TRBJ2-3; abundance: -; CDR3nt: TGTGCCAGCAGTGACAGGGGCACAGATACGCAGTATTTT; CDR3aa: CASSDRGTDTQYF
v_gene: TRBV2; len: 15; d_gene: TRBD1; j_gene: TRBJ1-1; abundance: -; CDR3nt: TGTGCCAGCGTGAGGACAGGGGGCGCGAACACTGAAGCTTTCTTT; CDR3aa: CASVRTGGANTEAFF
v_gene: TRBV28; len: 16; d_gene: TRBD2; j_gene: TRBJ2-3; abundance: -; CDR3nt: TGTGCCAGCAGAAACGCGGGGCTAGCGGGTTCAGATACGCAGTATTTT; CDR3aa: CASRNAGLAGSDTQYF
v_gene: TRBV2; len: 14; d_gene: -; j_gene: TRBJ2-3; abundance: -; CDR3nt: TGTGCCACCCACTATACATCCGGCACAGATACGCAGTATTTT; CDR3aa: CATHYTSGTDTQYF
v_gene: TRBV7-9; len: 18; d_gene: TRBD2; j_gene: TRBJ2-3; abundance: -; CDR3nt: TGTGCCAGCAGCCCAAAGCTAGCGGGAAGCCCCACGGCAGATACGCAGTATTTT; CDR3aa: CASSPKLAGSPTADTQYF
v_gene: TRBV9; len: 13; d_gene: -; j_gene: TRBJ1-4; abundance: -; CDR3nt: TGTGCCAGCAGCGTATCCCCCTCTGAAAAACTGTTTTTT; CDR3aa: CASSVSPSEKLFF
v_gene: TRBV29-1; len: 12; d_gene: TRBD1; j_gene: TRBJ2-5; abundance: few; CDR3nt: TGCAGCGTAACAGGGGTGGGAGAGACCCAGTACTTC; CDR3aa: CSVTGVGETQYF
v_gene: TRBV15; len: 18; d_gene: TRBD2; j_gene: TRBJ2-1; abundance: -; CDR3nt: TGTGCCACCAGCAGGGGGACTAGCGGGAGGAAGGTTCAGAATGAGCAGTTCTTC; CDR3aa: CATSRGTSGRKVQNEQFF
v_gene: TRBV12-5; len: 10; d_gene: -; j_gene: TRBJ1-1; abundance: -; CDR3nt: TGTGCTAGTGGGGACACTGAAGCTTTCTTT; CDR3aa: CASGDTEAFF